This T cell receptor (beta chain) was found in a study of Graves' ophthalmopathy and Graves' hyperthyroidism. Newly diagnosed hyperthyroidism donors, aged 18 to 65, duration under 2 months. From RNA, the CDR3 regions of TCR beta chains were amplified and sequenced. First-round RT-PCR employed HTBI primers, with a second-round multiplex PCR after it. TCRdb reprocessed the multiplex PCR reads via MiXCR and lists one record per CDR3 protein. This sample has around 1.1 million distinct CDR3 sequences, with 36% found just once. This clonotype has ten or more counts. What it binds is unknown. With 3 bases removed from V and 6 bases from J, the gap between germline ends came to 9 bases. The CDR3 is 12 residues long. Study observations and caveats: As the model predicted ophthalmopathy progression, it achieved a sensitivity of 55% to 71% and a specificity of about 78%.

The sequencing sample was made of peripheral blood or thyroid tissue (not recorded which). This receptor was obtained from an adult man with Graves' hyperthyroidism. The rearrangement links TRBV12-3 or TRBV12-4 to TRBJ2-7; D may be TRBD1 (6 bases). In DNA form, the CDR3 reads TGTGCCAGCAGTTTCAGGGGAGTCGAGCAGTACTTC. Translated: CASSFRGVEQYF.